This T cell receptor beta chain was documented in a study of T cell changes during pregnancy in multiple sclerosis. CDR3 length equals 14 residues. V gave up 6 bases and J gave up 10 bases, with 16 bases separating them. The germline gives CDR1 MNHEY, CDR2 SVGAGI. This table comes from immunoSEQ multiplex PCR, and its TCRdb copy is limited to in-frame clones, with some not included. The sample shows about 67,000 clones, around 92% of them seen only once. V and J are TRBV6-5 and TRBJ1-6, with TRBD1 as a possible D gene (6 bases). The sample here was peripheral blood, taken in the second trimester of pregnancy. This receptor was identified in a female donor in good health, enrolled as a control in a pregnancy study. The CDR3 region has the DNA TGTGCCAGCAGCCTGGGACACCCGGCCTCACCCCTCCACTTT. It is translated as CASSLGHPASPLHF.